Below, 21 T cell receptor beta chains from the same sample are listed, as sequenced in a study of T cell changes during pregnancy in multiple sclerosis. Sequencing used immunoSEQ multiplex PCR; TCRdb keeps in-frame clones, though not all of them. The data contain about 40,000 clones, 90% to 95% of them seen just once; the ten biggest clones take up around 8%. Material: CD8+ T cells from peripheral blood mononuclear cells, obtained in the third trimester of pregnancy. Receptors originate from a female donor with multiple sclerosis, enrolled in a pregnancy study.

The genes are TRBV11-2 and TRBJ2-7, with D tentatively TRBD2 (6 bases). The CDR3 loop spans 16 amino acids. CDR1 and CDR2 (germline): SGHAT, FQNNGV. V was shortened by 5 bases and J by 2 bases, with 19 bases between the two germline ends. The CDR3 nucleotides are TGTGCCAGCAGCAACCGCCAGGGCGGGGAAACCTACGAGCAGTACTTC. Protein product: CASSNRQGGETYEQYF.

The chain joins TRBV5-1 to TRBJ1-6; no definite D call. Germline lookup yields CDR1 SGHRS and CDR2 YFSETQ. The ends were cut back, 0 bases at V and 9 bases at J, with 13 bases in the middle. The CDR3 runs to 15 residues. The CDR3 loop is CASSLDPEEGSPLHF. CDR3 DNA sequence: TGCGCCAGCAGCTTGGACCCAGAAGAGGGTTCACCCCTCCACTTT.

The genes are TRBV30 and TRBJ2-1; TRBD1 agrees at 10 bases. Germline V gives CDR1 GTSNPN, CDR2 SVGIG (reference sequence). After removal of 5 bases from V and 9 bases from J, the junction contained 10 bases not matched to a gene. This CDR3 region has 14 residues. The CDR3 here is CAWHPGQGFVEQFF. In nucleotides, the CDR3 is TGTGCCTGGCATCCGGGACAGGGGTTCGTTGAGCAGTTCTTC. The full variable domain, completed using reference TRBV30 and TRBJ2-1, is SQTIHQWPATLVQPVGSPLSLECTVEGTSNPNLYWYRQAAGRGLQLLFYSVGIGQISSEVPQNLSASRPQDRQFILSSKKLLLSDSGFYLCAWHPGQGFVEQFFGPGTRLTVL.

The V gene is TRBV6-1, the J gene TRBJ2-3, with 10 positions matching TRBD2. The CDR3 runs 15 residues. Per the germline V gene, CDR1 is MNHNS and CDR2 is SASEGT. V was pared by 1 base and J by 3 bases, with 1 base of the junction left unmatched. In DNA, the CDR3 is TGTGCCAGCAGTGAAGTAGCGGGGGGAACAGATACGCAGTATTTT. It translates to CASSEVAGGTDTQYF.

The chain carries TRBV5-6 and TRBJ1-1, with TRBD1 identical over 8 bases. CDR1 is SGHDT, CDR2 YYEEEE, per germline. The CDR3 contains 14 residues. V gave up 4 bases and J gave up 3 bases; unmatched junction bases: 5. The DNA of the CDR3 is TGTGCCAGCAGCCCGGGGACAGGTCACACTGAAGCTTTCTTT. It translates to CASSPGTGHTEAFF.

This chain joins TRBV10-3 and TRBJ1-5; perhaps TRBD1 as D (6 bases). V was cut by 3 bases and J by 0 bases, with 12 bases left in between. The germline V gene has CDR1 ENHRY and CDR2 SYGVKD. There are 16 residues in the CDR3. The CDR3 reads CAISDPGQYSNQPQHF. The CDR3 DNA follows: TGTGCCATCAGTGACCCCGGACAGTATAGCAATCAGCCCCAGCATTTT.

Remarks on this clone: Other DNA sequences in the same sample also yield this CDR3. The chain has TRBV9 and TRBJ2-3, with TRBD2 identical over 10 bases. Germline values: CDR1 SGDLS, CDR2 YYNGEE. Trimming took 3 bases from V and 2 from J; bases not matched to a gene: 3. This CDR3 has 15 residues. CDR3 DNA sequence: TGTGCCAGCAGCGGTAGCGGGGGGACCACAGATACGCAGTATTTT. Protein sequence: CASSGSGGTTDTQYF.

The gene calls are TRBV25-1 and TRBJ1-2; 7 bases fit TRBD1. Germline values: CDR1 MGHDK, CDR2 SYGVNS. V dropped 8 bases and J dropped 4; count of bases not matched to a gene: 7. The CDR3 totals 13 residues. CDR3 loop: CASSGQPIYGYTF. The CDR3 DNA reads as TGTGCCAGCTCGGGACAGCCCATCTATGGCTACACCTTC.

The CDR3 nucleotides are TGTGCCAGCAGCTTAATAGGCGGGGGACAAGAGACCCAGTACTTC. Residues: CASSLIGGGQETQYF. The rearrangement links TRBV7-3 to TRBJ2-5, with 7 bases identical to TRBD2. Germline V gene lookup returns CDR1 SGHTA and CDR2 FQGTGA. V lost 1 base, J lost 2 bases, and 4 bases stayed unmatched. The CDR3 has 15 amino acids.

V and J are TRBV9 and TRBJ1-4, with D perhaps matching TRBD1 (6 bases). V was trimmed by 2 bases and J by 2 bases, leaving 13 bases between them. This CDR3 has 16 residues. Germline V gene lookup returns CDR1 SGDLS and CDR2 YYNGEE. DNA for the CDR3: TGTGCCAGCAGCGTTGGGGGCGCGAGTACTAATGAAAAACTGTTTTTT. Its translation is CASSVGGASTNEKLFF.

The chain combines TRBV2 with TRBJ2-3, with 8 positions matching TRBD1. The CDR3 length is 16 residues. J lost 5 bases, V lost 6 bases, and 13 bases had no gene match. Per germline, CDR1 SNHLY and CDR2 FYNNEI. The CDR3 DNA sequence: TGTGCCAGCAGCAAGGAGGCAGGGGGCGCACTAGATACGCAGTATTTT. Protein sequence: CASSKEAGGALDTQYF.

The chain carries TRBV6-5 and TRBJ2-5; no clear D gene. Germline V CDR1 and CDR2: MNHEY, SVGAGI. Deletions cut 6 bases from V and 2 bases from J, with 7 bases between. This CDR3 is built from 12 residues. As DNA, the CDR3 is TGTGCCAGCAGCCACTCACAAGAGACCCAGTACTTC. It yields the protein CASSHSQETQYF.

The chain joins TRBV7-9 to TRBJ1-1; D not certain. This CDR3 spans 12 amino acids. V lost 5 bases to trimming and J lost 2 bases, with 6 bases between them. The germline V gene has CDR1 SEHNR and CDR2 FQNEAQ (reference sequence). The CDR3 DNA follows: TGTGCCAGCAGCCCAGTTAACACTGAAGCTTTCTTT. Residues: CASSPVNTEAFF.

This chain links TRBV7-9 with TRBJ1-3, with D hard to call. Germline CDR1 is SEHNR and CDR2 is FQNEAQ (reference sequence). This CDR3 region has 13 residues. V was cut by 3 bases and J by 7 bases, with 10 bases left in between. This CDR3 reads CASSFLSDNTIYF. The CDR3 region has the DNA TGTGCCAGCAGCTTCCTGTCAGATAACACCATATATTTT.

The rearrangement joins TRBV19 to TRBJ2-1; D is perhaps TRBD2 (6 bases). Trimming shortened V by 1 base and J by 8 bases, and 21 bases separated the two germline ends. This CDR3 spans 17 amino acids. Germline V gene data show CDR1 as LNHDA and CDR2 as SQIVND (reference sequence). The CDR3 spells CASSIGGTPTGGYEQFF. The DNA for the CDR3 is TGTGCCAGTAGTATAGGCGGGACCCCTACAGGAGGGTATGAGCAGTTCTTC.

The V and J genes are TRBV29-1 and TRBJ1-1; the D gene is possibly TRBD1 (5 bases). There are 13 residues in the CDR3. Trimming pared 6 bases from V and 0 bases from J, leaving 11 bases between. Germline values: CDR1 SQVTM, CDR2 ANQGSEA. The chain's CDR3 is CSVTKGVNTEAFF. The CDR3 DNA reads as TGCAGCGTGACCAAAGGGGTGAACACTGAAGCTTTCTTT.

The chain combines TRBV12-5 with TRBJ2-1, with TRBD1 as a possible D gene (6 bases). This CDR3 spans 15 amino acids. With 6 bases removed from V and 5 bases from J, the gap between germline ends came to 17 bases. Germline V gene sequence: CDR1 LGHNT, CDR2 FRNRAP. The DNA of the CDR3 is TGTGCTAGTGGCCCTCAGGGGTTAACGGACAATGAGCAGTTCTTC. Translated, it gives CASGPQGLTDNEQFF. The whole variable domain, remainder taken from reference TRBV12-5 and TRBJ2-1, is DARVTQTPRHKVTEMGQEVTMRCQPILGHNTVFWYRQTMMQGLELLAYFRNRAPLDDSGMPKDRFSAEMPDATLATLKIQPSEPRDSAVYFCASGPQGLTDNEQFFGPGTRLTVL.

The rearrangement links TRBV9 to TRBJ2-1, with TRBD2 matching 7 bases. Germline CDR1 SGDLS, CDR2 YYNGEE. J was trimmed by 6 bases and V by 2 bases; bases with no gene match: 23. This CDR3 comprises 20 residues. The CDR3 DNA follows: TGTGCCAGCAGCGTCCCCAGAGGTTGGCCAACTAGCGAGTCGTCCAATGAGCAGTTCTTC. Its protein is CASSVPRGWPTSESSNEQFF. Together with reference TRBV9 and TRBJ2-1, the CDR3 gives the full variable domain: DSGVTQTPKHLITATGQRVTLRCSPRSGDLSVYWYQQSLDQGLQFLIQYYNGEERAKGNILERFSAQQFPDLHSELNLSSLELGDSALYFCASSVPRGWPTSESSNEQFFGPGTRLTVL.

In its sample, this clone was seen once. This chain links TRBV11-2 with TRBJ2-7; 9 bases map to TRBD1. The V gene end was trimmed by 1 base and the J gene end by 1 base; junction bases not matched to a gene: 8. Germline V gene sequence: CDR1 SGHAT, CDR2 FQNNGV. The CDR3 is made up of 17 amino acids. The CDR3 is CASSLVGGGTGSYEQYF. As DNA, the CDR3 is TGTGCCAGCAGCTTAGTTGGGGGTGGGACAGGGTCCTACGAGCAGTACTTC.

The rearrangement uses TRBV4-1 and TRBJ2-5, with TRBD2 matching 7 bases. Trimming took 0 bases from V and 4 from J; bases not matched to a gene: 17. Germline assignment: CDR1 MGHRA and CDR2 YSYEKL. This CDR3 contains 19 residues. The CDR3 reads CASSQETPLASGSGETQYF. CDR3 in DNA: TGCGCCAGCAGCCAAGAGACCCCCCTAGCTAGCGGTTCGGGAGAGACCCAGTACTTC.

The chain uses TRBV15 and TRBJ1-1; a possible D gene is TRBD1 (6 bases). V shed 5 bases and J shed 2 bases, with 15 bases lying between them. This CDR3 has 15 amino acids. Germline V gives CDR1 LNHNV, CDR2 YYDKDF (reference sequence). CDR3 sequence: CATSWATGPNTEAFF. In DNA form, the CDR3 reads TGTGCCACCAGCTGGGCGACAGGCCCAAACACTGAAGCTTTCTTT.